The present entry profiles one T cell receptor beta chain with its context. Its antigen remains unidentified. It has no much larger one-base neighbor in the sample; base qualities were not kept. This record belongs to a study of blood T cell repertoires in COVID-19 (dated by TCRdb to about 2020). Broadly, across the study: Collaborator samples came from the United States, Italy and Spain and covered acute and convalescent phases of COVID-19. The prospective study material was composed of cDNA or gDNA derived from T cells, B-cell-depleted T cells, or PBMCs. The dataset comprised deeply sampled blood TCRbeta repertoires from subjects exposed to, actively infected with, or recovered from COVID-19. The repertoires were released in a freely available public database intended as a resource for research on the immune response to SARS-CoV-2. The samples were drawn from the first 160 participants of the ongoing ImmuneRACE study and from some 1,300 subjects provided by 6 global collaborators. A de-identified subject ID, COVID-19 status, age in years and sex were almost always included in the sample metadata. HLA class I and class II types, where available, came from metadata supplied by the sample provider rather than from assay-based typing.

TCRbeta CDR3 regions were amplified from genomic DNA using the immunoSEQ Assay, a bias-controlled multiplex PCR. As for how the authors treated the data: Within the assay, amplification of reference gene primers was used to estimate how many nucleated cells each sample contained. Sequence reads were collapsed and filtered to measure the absolute abundance of every unique TCRbeta CDR3 rearrangement. For each sample, productive Simpson clonality was calculated by taking the square root of Simpson's diversity index across productive rearrangements. In TCRdb, the immuneACCESS table is reduced to in-frame sequences with V and J assigned. These tables do not hold every clone; where another copy was compared, an unresolved V gene accounts for under half, and the others remain unexplained. V, J and clone size were drawn from that table, and D and trimming were deduced from the DNA. This sample is represented by more than 85,000 clones; approximately 82% of them were singletons. The ten largest clones capture roughly a tenth of the sample.

What the work shows at the level of the full study, not this receptor alone: The quantity of clinical and demographic metadata differed by source and by participant and was supplied without curation.

Collaborating institutions collected whole blood in K2EDTA tubes following their own protocols. For TCRbeta analysis, collaborators shipped samples in one of three forms: frozen whole blood, isolated PBMCs, or DNA extracted from either of those sample types. CDR1 is given as KGHSH and CDR2 as LQKENI, both from the germline V gene. Counted from cysteine to phenylalanine, this CDR3 has 15 amino acids. Left in the record is the CDR3 DNA by itself, 45 bases read in frame from the first base. V lost 3 bases and J lost 7 bases; the stretch between them is 18 bases long. This clonotype originated in a man between 60 and 75 years old with active or convalescent COVID-19. Sequencing was done on a sample of peripheral blood. The chain is encoded by TRBV18 joined to TRBJ1-2; tentative D gene TRBD1, with 5 bases matching. The CDR3 protein is CASSPLDAAGGGYTF. The nucleotide sequence is TGTGCCAGCTCACCCTTGGACGCGGCGGGGGGTGGCTACACCTTC.